These T cell receptor beta chains were read from a single sample in a study of T-cell memory formation after mild COVID-19. One entry per CDR3 protein, called by TCRdb with MiXCR from the 5' RACE reads. The sample shows approximately 300,000 distinct CDR3 sequences, more than 15% of them seen only once. The sequenced sample was PBMCs or a T cell subset sorted from them (not recorded which). The receptors were gathered from a man aged 18-30 years who had mild COVID-19 (a few samples of this study predate the infection). Cell type and time point are not known. Both conserved end residues are part of each CDR3. A D gene is named only where the DNA matches it firmly. Only some rows state a clone size, as once, few, many or a class for expanded clones.

d_gene	abundance	j_gene	v_gene	CDR3aa	CDR3nt
TRBD1	-	TRBJ2-2	TRBV6-1	CASSPRTGGYGELFF	TGTGCCAGCAGCCCTAGGACAGGGGGATACGGGGAGCTGTTTTTT
-	-	TRBJ1-5	TRBV20-1	CSARRLAGSQPQHF	TGCAGTGCTAGACGATTAGCAGGATCTCAGCCCCAGCATTTT
-	-	TRBJ2-3	TRBV7-2	CASRLLISTDTQYF	TGTGCCAGCAGACTACTGATTAGCACAGATACGCAGTATTTT
TRBD1	-	TRBJ2-7	TRBV5-6	CASSLCVYPGDSCSYEQYF	TGTGCCAGCAGCTTGTGTGTATATCCCGGGGACAGTTGCTCCTACGAGCAGTACTTC
-	many	TRBJ2-2	TRBV20-1	CSAWEQTNTGELFF	TGCAGTGCTTGGGAACAGACGAACACCGGGGAGCTGTTTTTT
TRBD1	few	TRBJ2-2	TRBV6-2/TRBV6-3	CAPQGTNTGELFF	TGTGCCCCACAGGGGACGAACACCGGGGAGCTGTTTTTT
-	few	TRBJ1-2	TRBV6-5	CASSYNAGEIEGYTF	TGTGCCAGCAGTTACAATGCAGGGGAGATAGAAGGCTACACCTTC
-	few	TRBJ1-2	TRBV2	CASSDLDRSYGYTF	TGTGCCAGCAGCGATCTTGACAGGAGCTATGGCTACACCTTC
-	-	TRBJ1-1	TRBV27	CASSLLRGSAEAFF	TGTGCCAGCAGTTTACTAAGGGGGAGCGCTGAAGCTTTCTTT
-	few	TRBJ1-2	TRBV28	CASTRQTNYGYTF	TGTGCCAGCACGAGACAGACTAACTATGGCTACACCTTC
TRBD2	many	TRBJ2-5	TRBV2	CASNRGDGETQYF	TGTGCCAGCAACCGGGGGGACGGGGAGACCCAGTACTTC
TRBD2	-	TRBJ2-7	TRBV12-3/TRBV12-4	CASSLGGSGGAPYEQYF	TGTGCCAGCAGTTTAGGAGGGAGCGGGGGGGCCCCCTACGAGCAGTACTTC
TRBD1	few	TRBJ2-3	TRBV4-1	CASSRGDRVLDTQYF	TGCGCCAGCAGCCGAGGAGACAGGGTGTTGGATACGCAGTATTTT
TRBD1	few	TRBJ1-5	TRBV12-3/TRBV12-4	CASSFQGGGQPQHF	TGTGCCAGCAGTTTCCAGGGGGGCGGTCAGCCCCAGCATTTT
TRBD1	few	TRBJ1-2	TRBV7-2	CASSLAPQGASGGYTF	TGTGCCAGCAGCTTAGCCCCACAGGGGGCGAGTGGTGGCTACACCTTC
-	few	TRBJ1-5	TRBV12-3/TRBV12-4	CASSSGGSNSNQPQHF	TGTGCCAGCAGCTCCGGCGGTAGTAATAGCAATCAGCCCCAGCATTTT
TRBD1	-	TRBJ1-2	TRBV9	CASSTGTGGAGYYGYTF	TGTGCCAGCAGCACCGGGACAGGGGGCGCGGGGTACTATGGCTACACCTTC
TRBD1	many	TRBJ1-1	TRBV6-5	CASSWTGGDTEAFF	TGTGCCAGCAGTTGGACAGGGGGAGACACTGAAGCTTTCTTT